This TCR beta chain was sequenced for a study of shared clonotypes between healthy human individuals. General study points: Investigators collected only blood, and repertoires in tissues likely differ. Clonotype sharing across donors was expected to vary with sequencing depth.

CD45RO-negative CD8 cells positively selected for CCR7 made up the naive population, which excluded terminally differentiated effector memory CD45RA+ cells. J was trimmed by 4 bases and V by 7 bases; bases with no gene match: 6. There are 15 residues in the CDR3. Per germline, CDR1 MGHDK and CDR2 SYGVNS. With regard to this clone: Its antigen is still unknown.

Measured with immunoSEQ multiplex PCR; TCRdb has only the in-frame clones, and not every one. Counted here are approximately 2,200,000 clones, 85% to 95% occurring once; the ten biggest clones make up around 1.7%. The sample consisted of naive CD8+ T cells from PBMCs. The receptor was isolated from a man aged 18 to 30 in good health. Some clones in this sample may be carry-over from other donors' samples. The genes are TRBV25-1 and TRBJ2-1; 11 bases fit TRBD2. The CDR3 DNA reads as TGTGCCAGCACACTAGCGGGAGCCCTATACAATGAGCAGTTCTTC. Its translation: CASTLAGALYNEQFF. The variable domain in full, with the rest retrieved from reference TRBV25-1 and TRBJ2-1, is EADIYQTPRYLVIGTGKKITLECSQTMGHDKMYWYQQDPGMELHLIHYSYGVNSTEKGDLSSESTVSRIRTEHFPLTLESARPSHTSQYLCASTLAGALYNEQFFGPGTRLTVL.